The 6 T cell receptor beta chains listed next were all sequenced from one sample in a study of molecular identifiers for immune sequencing clone quantification. TCRdb reanalysed the PCR reads using MiXCR and keeps one entry per CDR3 protein. The table lists 400,000 to 600,000 distinct CDR3 sequences, around 25% of them singletons. Material: naive CD8+ T cells from blood, with Jurkat cell RNA spiked in. The sample's subset: FACS-sorted CD8+CD4-CCR7+CD45RA+ naive T cells. These receptors came from a human donor in good health. Some libraries in this study had Jurkat cell RNA spiked in.

This clonotype was detected only a few times. The chain recombines TRBV24-1 with TRBJ2-1, with D perhaps matching TRBD1 (5 bases). The CDR3 is 15 residues long. V was shortened by 2 bases and J by 6 bases, with 13 bases between the two germline ends. The V gene's germline CDR1 is KGHDR and CDR2 SFDVKD. CDR3 protein: CATSDSRVGANEQFF. Here the CDR3 DNA reads TGTGCCACCAGTGATTCTAGGGTTGGGGCCAATGAGCAGTTCTTC.

The chain combines TRBV12-3 or TRBV12-4 with TRBJ2-7; TRBD1 matches at 8 bases. The CDR3 spans 14 residues. V lost 5 bases, J lost 5 bases, and 8 bases stayed unmatched. DNA of the CDR3: TGTGCCAGCAGTCTCTCGGACAGGGTCCACGAGCAGTACTTC. This codes for CASSLSDRVHEQYF.

This clonotype has a handful of counts. The V call is TRBV12-3 or TRBV12-4, the J call TRBJ2-5; 8 bases map to TRBD1. This CDR3 region has 15 residues. Losses at the gene ends were 2 bases for V and 5 bases for J; bases not matched to a gene: 7. This CDR3 reads CASSLIGQGQETQYF. CDR3 DNA sequence: TGTGCCAGCAGTTTAATCGGACAGGGTCAGGAGACCCAGTACTTC.

About this clonotype: A much larger clone is a single base away; this may be a read error. V usage is TRBV29-1 and J usage is TRBJ2-1, with 8 bases identical to TRBD2. This CDR3 comprises 13 residues. CDR1 and CDR2 from the germline V gene are SQVTM and ANQGSEA. CDR3 sequence (DNA): TGCAGCGTTGTCAGAGAGACTAGCGTTGAGGAGTTCTTC. It codes for CSVVRETSVEEFF.

This clonotype has a handful of counts. The chain couples TRBV29-1 to TRBJ1-2; 7 nucleotides align to TRBD1. The J segment lost 3 bases and the V segment lost 5 bases, leaving 6 bases of the junction unmatched. Germline CDR1 and CDR2: SQVTM and ANQGSEA. This CDR3 contains 13 residues. CDR3 region: CSVIDRDHYGYTF. As DNA, the CDR3 is TGCAGCGTTATCGACAGGGACCACTATGGCTACACCTTC.

Of note for this clonotype: Germline is not matched at one junction end, which may reflect a read error. The chain combines TRBV18 with TRBJ2-7, with D hard to call. CDR3 size: 14 residues. Germline CDR1 is KGHSH and CDR2 is LQKENI. The CDR3 region is CASSPPGSSSEQYF. In DNA form, the CDR3 reads TGTGCCAGCTCACCACCAGGTTCTTCCTCCGAGCAGTACTTC.